Following are 21 T cell receptor beta chains from one sample sequenced in a study of CD4 T cells in relation to SARS-CoV-2 and coronaviruses. These receptors have no identified antigens. Assay used: immunoSEQ multiplex PCR; TCRdb lists only in-frame clones, some missing. The sample lists about 23,000 clones, roughly 82% occurring once. The unexposed donors gave CD4+ T cells in about 2011-2018, prior to COVID-19. The cells were cultured for over eight days before CD4+ T cells were isolated. Sequenced: CD4+ T cells from PBMCs, cultured in vitro. The receptors were sampled from a human donor in good health.

This clone was observed a single time. The chain has TRBV10-3 and TRBJ1-4; TRBD1 agrees at 7 bases. The germline V gene has CDR1 ENHRY and CDR2 SYGVKD. This CDR3 is 14 amino acids long. Trimming removed 6 bases from V and 5 bases from J; junction bases left unmatched: 6. The DNA of the CDR3 is TGTGCCATCAGGGGATTGGGACAGAATGAAAAACTGTTTTTT. Its protein product is CAIRGLGQNEKLFF.

This clone was counted once. V gene TRBV4-1 combines with J gene TRBJ2-3; D may be TRBD2 (6 bases). The V gene lost 10 bases and the J gene lost 3 bases, with 17 bases spanning the gap. CDR1 and CDR2 from the germline V gene are MGHRA and YSYEKL. The CDR3 runs 14 residues. CDR3 coding DNA: TGCGCCACCTCGATAGCGGACTCAACAGATACGCAGTATTTT. Protein product: CATSIADSTDTQYF.

This clone was picked up one time. The CDR3 DNA reads TGTGCCAGCAGCTCCGCAGGGGTGGCCCAAGGGGAGACCCAGTACTTC. Translated, it gives CASSSAGVAQGETQYF. The chain couples TRBV5-4 to TRBJ2-5; D is perhaps TRBD1 (6 bases). Germline CDR1 and CDR2: SGHNT and YYREEE (reference sequence). The germline V and J ends were trimmed by 3 bases and 5 bases, with 20 bases remaining between them. This CDR3 is built from 16 residues.

The chain links TRBV27 to TRBJ2-1, with D tentatively TRBD2 (7 bases). The V gene lost 6 bases and the J gene lost 3 bases, with 9 bases spanning the gap. Per the germline V gene, CDR1 is MNHEY and CDR2 is SMNVEV (reference sequence). The CDR3 runs 13 residues. This CDR3 is CASRRGGYNEQFF. The DNA of the CDR3 is TGTGCCAGCAGGAGGGGGGGCTACAATGAGCAGTTCTTC.

The chain has TRBV29-1 and TRBJ2-3; 15 nucleotides agree with TRBD2. CDR3 length: 21 residues. V gave up 6 bases and J gave up 2 bases; unmatched junction bases: 21. From germline, CDR1 is SQVTM and CDR2 ANQGSEA. This CDR3 reads CSVLGQGGLGLAGGTTDTQYF. DNA of the CDR3: TGCAGCGTCCTGGGACAGGGTGGGCTAGGACTAGCGGGAGGGACCACAGATACGCAGTATTTT.

CDR3 nucleotides: TGTGCCACCCTCTCCGGCTTAGCCAAAAACATTCAGTACTTC. Translated, it gives CATLSGLAKNIQYF. This chain connects TRBV28 to TRBJ2-4; D call uncertain. The CDR3 is 14 residues long. Germline V lookup: CDR1 MDHEN, CDR2 SYDVKM. V gave up 10 bases and J gave up 0 bases, with 13 bases separating them.

The chain employs TRBV7-2 and TRBJ2-3, with no clear D. Germline lookup yields CDR1 SGHTA and CDR2 FQGNSA. There are 12 residues in the CDR3. Trimming pared 2 bases from V and 3 bases from J, leaving 3 bases between. For the CDR3, the DNA is TGTGCCAGCAGCTTACAGACAGATACGCAGTATTTT. Translation gives CASSLQTDTQYF.

This clone was observed once. The V gene is TRBV11-2, the J gene TRBJ2-1; D unclear. CDR1 and CDR2 (germline): SGHAT, FQNNGV. V lost 6 bases and J lost 7, with 19 bases in between. The CDR3 runs 15 residues. The CDR3 here is CASRSTPDVRNEQFF. The CDR3 region has the DNA TGTGCCAGCAGATCAACCCCGGACGTTAGGAATGAGCAGTTCTTC.

V and J are TRBV19 and TRBJ1-2; D unclear. The CDR3 spans 10 residues. Germline V gene data show CDR1 as LNHDA and CDR2 as SQIVND (reference sequence). The V end lost 10 bases, the J end lost 4 bases, and 7 bases lay between the germline ends. CDR3 region: CATGAYGYTF. CDR3 nucleotides: TGTGCCACAGGCGCCTATGGCTACACCTTC.

The chain recombines TRBV18 with TRBJ2-3, with D uncertain. V was clipped by 3 bases and J by 1 base, with 11 bases between them. Per germline, CDR1 KGHSH and CDR2 LQKENI. There are 15 residues in the CDR3. The CDR3, as DNA: TGTGCCAGCTCACCCATCAGCGAGGGCACAGATACGCAGTATTTT. Its translation: CASSPISEGTDTQYF.

The rearrangement uses TRBV7-2 and TRBJ1-5; 9 nucleotides match TRBD1. J gave up 5 bases and V 8 bases, and 7 bases lay outside the gene matches. The germline V gene encodes CDR1 SGHTA and CDR2 FQGNSA. This CDR3 comprises 14 residues. The CDR3 sequence: CASGTGNFDQPQHF. DNA of the CDR3: TGTGCCAGCGGGACAGGGAATTTCGATCAGCCCCAGCATTTT. The whole variable domain, remainder taken from reference TRBV7-2 and TRBJ1-5, is GAGVSQSPSNKVTEKGKDVELRCDPISGHTALYWYRQSLGQGLEFLIYFQGNSAPDKSGLPSDRFSAERTGGSVSTLTIQRTQQEDSAVYLCASGTGNFDQPQHFGDGTRLSIL.

The chain combines TRBV7-9 with TRBJ2-3; TRBD1 might be the D (6 bases). The CDR3 covers 15 residues. The germline CDR1 and CDR2 sequences are SEHNR and FQNEAQ (reference sequence). Trimming shortened V by 5 bases and J by 2 bases, and 14 bases separated the two germline ends. CDR3 amino acids: CASSPQGRDTDTQYF. For the CDR3, the DNA is TGTGCCAGCAGCCCACAGGGTCGGGACACAGATACGCAGTATTTT.

The CDR3 DNA is TGTGCCAGCAGCCTCTTCGGGGGCACCGGGGAGCTGTTTTTT. Encoded protein: CASSLFGGTGELFF. V usage is TRBV7-2 and J usage is TRBJ2-2; a possible D gene is TRBD2 (6 bases). Germline CDR1 SGHTA, CDR2 FQGNSA. V was shortened by 5 bases and J by 4 bases, with 11 bases between the two germline ends. The CDR3 sequence is 14 residues long.

The chain joins TRBV7-3 to TRBJ2-3; weak D call: TRBD2 (6 bases). Trimming took off 2 bases at V and 6 bases at J, with 12 bases between the two ends. CDR1 and CDR2 from the germline V gene are SGHTA and FQGTGA. The CDR3 spans 14 residues. CDR3 bases: TGTGCCAGCAGCTTACGGACACGGGGGGATACGCAGTATTTT. Translated: CASSLRTRGDTQYF.

The CDR3 sequence: CASSPTSGRPTDTQYF. The CDR3 bases are TGCGCCAGCAGCCCCACGAGCGGGAGACCCACAGATACGCAGTATTTT. The J gene is TRBJ2-3, the V gene TRBV5-1, with 8 positions matching TRBD2. The CDR3 extends over 16 amino acids. Germline loops: CDR1 SGHRS, CDR2 YFSETQ. V lost 4 bases, J lost 2 bases, and 9 bases stayed unmatched.

The chain carries TRBV3-1 (or the pseudogene TRBV3-2) and TRBJ2-4; 10 positions match TRBD2. The V gene end was trimmed by 5 bases and the J gene end by 8 bases; junction bases not matched to a gene: 6. This CDR3 is built from 14 residues. Germline assignment: CDR1 LGHDT and CDR2 YNNKEL (reference sequence). The CDR3 is CASSGSGGADIQYF. CDR3 coding DNA: TGTGCCAGCAGCGGCAGCGGGGGGGCCGACATTCAGTACTTC.

J is TRBJ2-7 and V is TRBV7-2; TRBD1 matches 7 bases. Germline V lookup: CDR1 SGHTA, CDR2 FQGNSA. V gave up 5 bases and J gave up 4 bases; unmatched junction bases: 11. This CDR3 region has 15 residues. The CDR3, as DNA: TGTGCCAGCAGCACGGGACAGACCCTGACGTACGAGCAGTACTTC. It specifies CASSTGQTLTYEQYF.

The CDR3 spells CSGRGGNVGNIQYF. CDR3 bases: TGCAGCGGTAGGGGGGGGAATGTTGGAAACATTCAGTACTTC. This chain joins TRBV29-1 and TRBJ2-4; D is perhaps TRBD2 (7 bases). Germline V lookup: CDR1 SQVTM, CDR2 ANQGSEA. CDR3 length equals 14 residues. The ends were cut back, 7 bases at V and 6 bases at J, with 19 bases in the middle.

The chain has TRBV21-1 and TRBJ1-2; TRBD1, the table's D call, was not compared with the DNA. TRBV21-1 is tagged as a pseudogene. CDR3 length equals 17 residues. The CDR3: CASSIGWRRGMYGGYTF. The CDR3 DNA is TGTGCCAGCAGTATAGGGTGGAGAAGGGGGATGTATGGGGGCTACACCTTC.

The chain couples TRBV6-1 to TRBJ1-2; D remains unclear. CDR1 and CDR2 (germline): MNHNS, SASEGT. The length of the CDR3 is 14 residues. Trimming shortened V by 2 bases and J by 8 bases, and 15 bases separated the two germline ends. CDR3 in DNA: TGTGCCAGCAGTGAAAATAGGTCCTACGGGGGCTACACCTTC. Protein sequence: CASSENRSYGGYTF.

In its sample, this clone was seen once. This rearrangement joins TRBV19 to TRBJ2-1, with 8 positions matching TRBD2. Per the germline V gene, CDR1 is LNHDA and CDR2 is SQIVND (reference sequence). This CDR3 has 16 amino acids. The V and J ends lost 3 bases and 4 bases, in that order; junction bases with no gene match: 8. The DNA for the CDR3 is TGTGCCAGTAGTATTTATGCGGGGGGAACTTACAATGAGCAGTTCTTC. Encoded protein: CASSIYAGGTYNEQFF.